One T cell receptor beta chain is described in this entry. These data originate in a study of blood T cell repertoires in COVID-19. The V end lost 6 bases, the J end lost 7 bases, and 13 bases lay between the germline ends. The CDR3 has 13 amino acids. Profiled with immunoSEQ multiplex PCR; TCRdb holds only in-frame clones, not every one. The repertoire holds more than 200,000 clones, with around 86% as singletons. V is TRBV12-3 or TRBV12-4 and J is TRBJ2-1, with D tentatively TRBD1 (6 bases). The TCR sequence derives from an elderly man with acute or convalescent COVID-19. The material sequenced was peripheral blood. CDR3 region: CASSLGQLNEQFF. Written as DNA, the CDR3 is TGTGCCAGCAGCCTTGGACAGTTAAATGAGCAGTTCTTC.